This TCR beta chain was observed in a study of blood T cell repertoires in COVID-19. In the original processing: Reference gene primer amplification yielded estimated nucleated cell counts. TCRdb's copy holds only in-frame clones and misses some; the assay was immunoSEQ multiplex PCR. The D gene and trimming were derived from the DNA, and the V and J assignments and clone size from that table. The data show around 190,000 clones, with 75% to 85% seen just once and around 5.4% held by the top ten. This clone was observed a single time. The CDR3 is 17 residues long. V was shortened by 0 bases and J by 2 bases, with 16 bases between the two germline ends.

The origin of this receptor is a woman in her thirties or forties with COVID-19, enrolled during active disease. The sequencing input was peripheral blood. V is TRBV23-1 and J is TRBJ1-1; no clear D gene. TRBV23-1 is an ORF; its function is uncertain. This CDR3 reads CASSQSEGLHSNTEAFF. CDR3 nucleotide sequence: TGCGCCAGCAGTCAATCGGAGGGCCTTCACTCAAACACTGAAGCTTTCTTT.